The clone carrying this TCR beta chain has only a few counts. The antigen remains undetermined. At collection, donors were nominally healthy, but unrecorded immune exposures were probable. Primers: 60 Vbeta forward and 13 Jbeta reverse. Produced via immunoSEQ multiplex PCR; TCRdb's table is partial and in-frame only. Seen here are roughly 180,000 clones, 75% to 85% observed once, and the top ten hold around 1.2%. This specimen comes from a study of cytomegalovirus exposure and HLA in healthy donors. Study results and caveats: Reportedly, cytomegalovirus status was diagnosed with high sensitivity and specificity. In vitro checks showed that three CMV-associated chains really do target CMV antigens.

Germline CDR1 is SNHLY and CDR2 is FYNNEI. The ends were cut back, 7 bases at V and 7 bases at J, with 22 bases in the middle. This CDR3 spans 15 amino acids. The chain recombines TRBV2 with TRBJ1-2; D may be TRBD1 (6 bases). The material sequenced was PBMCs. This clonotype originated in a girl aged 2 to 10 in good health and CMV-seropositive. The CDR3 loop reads CASNFRVGGQGGYTF. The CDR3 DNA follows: TGTGCCAGCAACTTCCGCGTGGGGGGGCAAGGTGGCTACACCTTC.